This TCR beta chain was observed in a study of cytomegalovirus exposure and HLA in healthy donors. Study-wide results and limits: Compared with the roughly 700-donor mean, an Asian-associated ancestry cluster reportedly had fewer N-insertions, according to a later analysis. A list of approximately 160 TCR beta chains associated with cytomegalovirus was given. At a 0.05 false discovery rate, a later analysis found some 18,000 TCR beta sequences to be associated with HLA alleles.

The PCR used 60 Vbeta and 13 Jbeta primers. The table came from immunoSEQ multiplex PCR; TCRdb's copy has only in-frame clones and leaves some out. The sample shows about 130,000 clones, approximately 74% of them seen only once. This CDR3 comprises 13 residues. With 11 bases removed from V and 7 bases from J, the gap between germline ends came to 20 bases. Germline V gene sequence: CDR1 MDHEN, CDR2 SYDVKM. In regard to this clone: Its antigen is not identified.

The sequence derives from a man between 18 and 29 years old in good health and CMV-seropositive. Specimen: PBMCs. This chain connects TRBV28 to TRBJ1-2; perhaps TRBD1 as D (6 bases). CDR3 residues: CAGGGRERRGYTF. In nucleotides, the CDR3 is TGTGCCGGGGGGGGCAGGGAGCGACGTGGCTACACCTTC.